Following are 17 T cell receptor beta chains from one sample sequenced in a study of T-cell reconstitution after alpha-beta-depleted transplantation in children. The TCRbeta library was prepared with unique molecular identifiers. MiXCR, run by TCRdb on the PCR reads, gives a single entry per CDR3 protein. The sample gives some 70,000 distinct CDR3 sequences, 4.9% of which show up once; approximately 20% is in the top ten. The sample in question was PBMCs, mostly from graft donor cells, obtained 180 days after TCRalphabeta/CD19-depleted stem cell transplant. Receptors originate from a boy in the first two years of life who had a stem cell transplant for acute myeloid leukemia, so the T cells may come from the graft donor.

This clonotype was counted many times. This chain connects TRBV6-5 to TRBJ1-1; 8 positions match TRBD1. Germline trimming cut 7 bases from V and 1 base from J; bases unmatched to any gene: 2. The CDR3 has 13 amino acids. Germline V gene lookup returns CDR1 MNHEY and CDR2 SVGAGI. In nucleotides, the CDR3 is TGTGCCAGCAAAGACAGGGGGAACACTGAAGCTTTCTTT. This codes for CASKDRGNTEAFF.

Ten or more counts support this clonotype. The chain carries TRBV12-3 or TRBV12-4 and TRBJ1-2, with D possibly being TRBD1 (5 bases). V gave up 5 bases and J gave up 8 bases, with 15 bases separating them. The CDR3 loop spans 13 amino acids. CDR3 in amino acids: CASSLGPVLGYTF. DNA of the CDR3: TGTGCCAGCAGTCTGGGGCCTGTCCTGGGCTACACCTTC.

This clonotype was seen at least ten times. The chain combines TRBV12-3 or TRBV12-4 with TRBJ1-5; possible D gene TRBD1, 5 bases. V was clipped by 6 bases and J by 4 bases, with 10 bases between them. The CDR3 is 13 amino acids. The CDR3 nucleotides read TGTGCCAGCAGGACCAGGGAAAATCAGCCCCAGCATTTT. Translating it yields CASRTRENQPQHF.

This clonotype was counted at least ten times. The V gene is TRBV7-9, the J gene TRBJ2-5; TRBD1 might be the D (5 bases). The CDR3 is 14 amino acids. The germline V gene encodes CDR1 SEHNR and CDR2 FQNEAQ (reference sequence). V dropped 3 bases and J dropped 9 bases, with 17 bases sitting between them. The CDR3 protein is CASSLGQGFQAQYF. For the CDR3, the DNA is TGTGCCAGCAGCTTGGGCCAGGGCTTCCAGGCCCAGTACTTC.

This clonotype appeared many times. The chain couples TRBV13 to TRBJ1-2; D remains ambiguous. The CDR3 runs to 16 residues. The germline V gene encodes CDR1 PRHDT and CDR2 FYEKMQ (reference sequence). Trimming left V 4 bases short and J 4 bases short, with 19 bases between. The CDR3 reads CASSSSGVKRIYGYTF. Written as DNA, the CDR3 is TGTGCCAGCAGCTCGTCCGGAGTGAAGAGGATCTATGGCTACACCTTC.

This clonotype was observed at least ten times. The chain recombines TRBV18 with TRBJ2-1; 9 positions agree with TRBD2. V shed 2 bases and J 5 bases; nucleotides not matched to a gene: 1. The length of the CDR3 is 14 residues. Germline CDR1 reads KGHSH; CDR2 reads LQKENI. CDR3 in DNA: TGTGCCAGCTCACCATTAGCGGGGGACAATGAGCAGTTCTTC. Protein product: CASSPLAGDNEQFF. The variable domain in full, completed from reference TRBV18 and TRBJ2-1, reads NAGVMQNPRHLVRRRGQEARLRCSPMKGHSHVYWYRQLPEEGLKFMVYLQKENIIDESGMPKERFSAEFPKEGPSILRIQQVVRGDSAAYFCASSPLAGDNEQFFGPGTRLTVL.

Many counts were recorded for this clonotype. The DNA of the CDR3 is TGTGCCAGCAGCCTCGGGGTGTCCTACGAGCAGTACGTC. Translation: CASSLGVSYEQYV. The chain joins TRBV7-8 to TRBJ2-7, with D possibly matching TRBD2 (5 bases). Per germline, CDR1 SGHVS and CDR2 FQNEAQ. Trimming removed 5 bases at V and 1 base at J, with 9 bases between. This CDR3 spans 13 amino acids.

This clonotype has ten or more counts. This sequence joins TRBV12-3 or TRBV12-4 and TRBJ2-7; possible D gene TRBD2, 6 bases. The length of the CDR3 is 13 residues. The V and J ends lost 3 bases and 3 bases respectively, with 9 bases between them. CDR3 loop: CASSFAGIYEQYV. The DNA for the CDR3 is TGTGCCAGCAGTTTTGCGGGGATCTACGAGCAGTACGTC.

This clonotype was seen ten or more times. The V call is TRBV7-9, the J call TRBJ1-2, with 7 bases that match TRBD1. CDR3 length: 16 amino acids. J was trimmed by 4 bases and V by 5 bases; bases with no gene match: 13. Germline CDR1 SEHNR, CDR2 FQNEAQ (reference sequence). The CDR3 loop is CASSLYRDSIFYGYTF. The CDR3, as DNA: TGTGCCAGCAGCCTCTACCGGGACAGCATTTTCTATGGCTACACCTTC. The complete variable domain, with remaining parts taken from reference TRBV7-9 and TRBJ1-2, reads DTGVSQNPRHKITKRGQNVTFRCDPISEHNRLYWYRQTLGQGPEFLTYFQNEAQLEKSRLLSDRFSAERPKGSFSTLEIQRTEQGDSAMYLCASSLYRDSIFYGYTFGSGTRLTVV.

This clonotype has ten or more counts. The V gene is TRBV12-3 or TRBV12-4, the J gene TRBJ2-7, with D tentatively TRBD1 (7 bases). V lost 4 bases to trimming and J lost 1 base, with 20 bases between them. This CDR3 has 17 residues. The CDR3 DNA is TGTGCCAGCAGTTCCAGGTGGCGGGACAGCCCTTCCTACGAGCAGTACTTC. Protein sequence: CASSSRWRDSPSYEQYF.

This clonotype was counted at least ten times. The chain has TRBV3-1 and TRBJ2-3; possible D gene TRBD2, 6 bases. The germline V gene encodes CDR1 LGHDT and CDR2 YNNKEL (reference sequence). V was clipped by 3 bases and J by 7 bases, with 11 bases between them. This CDR3 has 13 residues. The CDR3 loop reads CASSQVGDYTQYF. The CDR3 DNA follows: TGTGCCAGCAGCCAGGTGGGGGACTATACGCAGTATTTT.

This clonotype was observed many times. The chain links TRBV23-1 to TRBJ2-3; 11 bases map to TRBD2. TRBV23-1 is an open reading frame, and its role is uncertain. The CDR3 covers 16 residues. Unmatched junction bases numbered 5, after V lost 1 base and J lost 5 bases. CDR3 DNA: TGCGCCAGCAGTCAATTGACTAGCGGGGTTGAAGATACGCAGTATTTT. Amino acids: CASSQLTSGVEDTQYF.

This clonotype was counted at least ten times. The chain employs TRBV24-1 and TRBJ2-2; D uncertain. Germline CDR1 and CDR2: KGHDR and SFDVKD. CDR3 length: 13 residues. The V gene lost 1 base and the J gene lost 6 bases, with 5 bases spanning the gap. CDR3 coding DNA: TGTGCCACCAGTGATTTTGGCCCCGGGGAGCTGTTTTTT. It is translated as CATSDFGPGELFF.

This clonotype was seen many times. V and J are TRBV29-1 and TRBJ1-4; 12 bases line up with TRBD1. V lost 5 bases, J lost 6 bases, and 7 bases stayed unmatched. The CDR3 is made up of 15 amino acids. Germline assignment: CDR1 SQVTM and CDR2 ANQGSEA. CDR3 nucleotides: TGCAGCGTTCGAGGGGGACAGGGGGCTGATGAAAAACTGTTTTTT. Translating it yields CSVRGGQGADEKLFF. The full variable domain, with the rest looked up from reference TRBV29-1 and TRBJ1-4, is SAVISQKPSRDICQRGTSLTIQCQVDSQVTMMFWYRQQPGQSLTLIATANQGSEATYESGFVIDKFPISRPNLTFSTLTVSNMSPEDSSIYLCSVRGGQGADEKLFFGSGTQLSVL.

There are many counts of this clonotype. One junction end disagrees with the germline gene, perhaps due to a read error. The chain recombines TRBV5-4 with TRBJ2-1; TRBD1 matches 8 bases. The V gene's germline CDR1 is SGHNT and CDR2 YYREEE (reference sequence). CDR3 size: 13 residues. CDR3 amino acids: CASSHWTGLGVVF. The CDR3 DNA follows: TGTGCCAGCAGCCACTGGACAGGGCTTGGGGTGGTCTTC.

The sample holds many counts of this clonotype. The chain employs TRBV10-3 and TRBJ2-1; D perhaps matches TRBD1 (7 bases). The CDR3 sequence is 18 residues long. CDR1 is ENHRY and CDR2 is SYGVKD in the germline V gene. V lost 0 bases to trimming and J lost 0 bases, with 15 bases between them. As DNA, the CDR3 is TGTGCCATCAGTGAGTCCAGGGGGGCCCCGAGCTCCTACAATGAGCAGTTCTTC. Translation: CAISESRGAPSSYNEQFF.

This clonotype was picked up many times. The J gene is TRBJ1-2, the V gene TRBV9; no definite D call. V shed 0 bases and J shed 3 bases, with 12 bases lying between them. Germline V CDR1 and CDR2: SGDLS, YYNGEE. This CDR3 has 15 residues. The CDR3 region has the DNA TGTGCCAGCAGCGTAGGGTTAGGGTTGGACTATGGCTACACCTTC. Residues: CASSVGLGLDYGYTF. Full variable domain (remainder filled in from reference TRBV9 and TRBJ1-2): DSGVTQTPKHLITATGQRVTLRCSPRSGDLSVYWYQQSLDQGLQFLIQYYNGEERAKGNILERFSAQQFPDLHSELNLSSLELGDSALYFCASSVGLGLDYGYTFGSGTRLTVV.